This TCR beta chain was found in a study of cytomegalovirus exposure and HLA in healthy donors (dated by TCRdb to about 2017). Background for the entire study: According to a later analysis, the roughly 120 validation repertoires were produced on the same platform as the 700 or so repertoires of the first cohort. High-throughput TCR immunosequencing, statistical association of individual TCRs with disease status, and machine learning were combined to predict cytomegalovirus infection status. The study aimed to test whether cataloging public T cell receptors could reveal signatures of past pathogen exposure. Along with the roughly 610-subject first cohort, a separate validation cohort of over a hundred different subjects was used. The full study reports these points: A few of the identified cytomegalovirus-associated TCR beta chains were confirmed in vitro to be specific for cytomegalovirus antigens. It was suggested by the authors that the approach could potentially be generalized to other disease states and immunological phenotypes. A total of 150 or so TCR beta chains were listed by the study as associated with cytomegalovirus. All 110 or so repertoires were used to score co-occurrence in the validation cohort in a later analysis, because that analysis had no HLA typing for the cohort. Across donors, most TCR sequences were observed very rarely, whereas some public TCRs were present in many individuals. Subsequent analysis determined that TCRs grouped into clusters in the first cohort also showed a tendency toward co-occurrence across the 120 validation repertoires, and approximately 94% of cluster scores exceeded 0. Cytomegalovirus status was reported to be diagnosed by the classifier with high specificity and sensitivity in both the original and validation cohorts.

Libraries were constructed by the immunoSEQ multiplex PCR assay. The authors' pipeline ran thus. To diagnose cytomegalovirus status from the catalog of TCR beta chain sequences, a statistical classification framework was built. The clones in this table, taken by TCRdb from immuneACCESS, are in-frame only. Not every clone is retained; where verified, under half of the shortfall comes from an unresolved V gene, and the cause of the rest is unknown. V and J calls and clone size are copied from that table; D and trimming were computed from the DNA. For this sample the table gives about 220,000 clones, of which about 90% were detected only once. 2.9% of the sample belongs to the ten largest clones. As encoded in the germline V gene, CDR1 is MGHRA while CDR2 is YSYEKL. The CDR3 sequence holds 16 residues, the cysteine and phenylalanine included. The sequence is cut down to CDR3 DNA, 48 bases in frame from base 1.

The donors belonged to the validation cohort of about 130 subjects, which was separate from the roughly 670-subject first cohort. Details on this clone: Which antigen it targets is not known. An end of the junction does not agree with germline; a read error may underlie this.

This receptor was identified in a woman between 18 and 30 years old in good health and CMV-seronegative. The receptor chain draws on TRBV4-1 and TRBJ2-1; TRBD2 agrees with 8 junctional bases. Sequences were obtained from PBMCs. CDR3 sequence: CASSKEAGVKSNEQFF. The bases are TGCGCCAGCAGCAAAGAAGCGGGAGTCAAAAGCAATGAGCAGTTCTTC.